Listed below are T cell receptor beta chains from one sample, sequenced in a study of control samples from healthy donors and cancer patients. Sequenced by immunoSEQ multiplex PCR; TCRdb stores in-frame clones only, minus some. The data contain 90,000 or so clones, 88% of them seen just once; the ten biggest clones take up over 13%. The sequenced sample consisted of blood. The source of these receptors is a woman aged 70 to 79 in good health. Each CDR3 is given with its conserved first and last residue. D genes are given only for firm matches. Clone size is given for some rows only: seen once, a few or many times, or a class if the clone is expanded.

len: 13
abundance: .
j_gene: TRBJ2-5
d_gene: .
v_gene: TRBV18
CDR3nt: TGTGCCAGCTCACCACGAGAAACGGAGACCCAGTACTTC
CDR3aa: CASSPRETETQYF

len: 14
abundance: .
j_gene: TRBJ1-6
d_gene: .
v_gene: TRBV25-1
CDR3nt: TGTGCCAGCAAGGCCCCAGCCTATAATTCACCCCTCCACTTT
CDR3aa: CASKAPAYNSPLHF

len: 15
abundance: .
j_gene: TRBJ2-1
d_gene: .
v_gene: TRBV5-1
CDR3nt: TGCGCCAGCAGCTCGAGGGTATTCTCCTACAATGAGCAGTTCTTC
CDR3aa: CASSSRVFSYNEQFF

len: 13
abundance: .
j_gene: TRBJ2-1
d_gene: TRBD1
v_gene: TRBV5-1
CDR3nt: TGCGCCAGCAGCTTGGGGACAGGGAATGAGCAGTTCTTC
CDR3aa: CASSLGTGNEQFF

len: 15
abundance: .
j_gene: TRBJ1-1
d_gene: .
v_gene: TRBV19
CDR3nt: TGTGCCAGTACCACCGGGGGCACCCTAAACACTGAAGCTTTCTTT
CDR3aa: CASTTGGTLNTEAFF

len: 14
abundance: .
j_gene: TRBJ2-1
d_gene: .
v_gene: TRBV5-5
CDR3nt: TGTGCCAGCAGCTTGGACTATTTCGCCGATGAGCAGTTCTTC
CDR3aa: CASSLDYFADEQFF

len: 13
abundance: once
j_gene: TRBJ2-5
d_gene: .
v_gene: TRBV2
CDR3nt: TGTGCCAGCAGCGCCGGGACCAAAGAGACCCAGTACTTC
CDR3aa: CASSAGTKETQYF

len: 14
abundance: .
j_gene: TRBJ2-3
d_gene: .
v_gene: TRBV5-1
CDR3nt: TGCGCCAGCAGCTTAGGGGGGAGCCGAGATACGCAGTATTTT
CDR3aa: CASSLGGSRDTQYF

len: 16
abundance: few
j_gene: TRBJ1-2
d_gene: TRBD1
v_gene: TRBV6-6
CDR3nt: TGTGCCAGCAGTTACCAACTAAACAGGGGCGACGATGGCTACACCTTC
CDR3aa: CASSYQLNRGDDGYTF

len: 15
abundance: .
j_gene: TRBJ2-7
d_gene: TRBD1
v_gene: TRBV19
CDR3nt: TGTGCCAGTAGTACTTTTGGACAGGGCCCCTACGAGCAGTACTTC
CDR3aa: CASSTFGQGPYEQYF